Below are 12 T cell receptor beta chains sequenced from a single sample in a study of OX40 agonist ivuxolimab in advanced cancers. Assay: immunoSEQ multiplex PCR; the TCRdb copy retains only in-frame clones and omits some. The table records roughly 60,000 clones, about nine tenths of them present only once. Here the sequenced sample was CD4+ or CD8+ T cells sorted from blood, taken in a trial of the OX40 agonist ivuxolimab. The receptor set was obtained from an adult with an advanced solid tumor such as melanoma, head and neck, liver or kidney cancer.

This chain connects TRBV19 to TRBJ1-5; D remains unclear. Trimming left V 3 bases short and J 0 bases short, with 9 bases between. This CDR3 contains 15 residues. From germline, CDR1 is LNHDA and CDR2 SQIVND (reference sequence). The CDR3 here is CASSIIHISNQPQHF. In nucleotides, the CDR3 is TGTGCCAGTAGTATCATACATATTAGCAATCAGCCCCAGCATTTT.

The chain combines TRBV30 with TRBJ1-4; TRBD1 matches at 9 bases. After removal of 0 bases from V and 6 bases from J, the junction contained 5 bases not matched to a gene. Per the germline V gene, CDR1 is GTSNPN and CDR2 is SVGIG (reference sequence). This CDR3 comprises 15 residues. CDR3 coding DNA: TGTGCCTGGAGTGTACGTGGGGACAGGGATGAAAAACTGTTTTTT. Protein sequence: CAWSVRGDRDEKLFF.

The V gene is TRBV29-1, the J gene TRBJ1-2, with D possibly TRBD1 on 5 matching bases. This CDR3 has 12 residues. The V gene's germline CDR1 is SQVTM and CDR2 ANQGSEA. Here the CDR3 DNA reads TGCATCGTGTGGGGGTTGGGGGAAGGCTACACCTTC. Its protein is CIVWGLGEGYTF. The whole variable domain, filled in from reference TRBV29-1 and TRBJ1-2, reads SAVISQKPSRDICQRGTSLTIQCQVDSQVTMMFWYRQQPGQSLTLIATANQGSEATYESGFVIDKFPISRPNLTFSTLTVSNMSPEDSSIYLCIVWGLGEGYTFGSGTRLTVV.

The rearrangement links TRBV10-2 to TRBJ2-7, with D hard to call. With 3 bases removed from V and 3 bases from J, the gap between germline ends came to 6 bases. The CDR3 totals 12 residues. Germline-derived CDR1 and CDR2 are WSHSY and SAAADI. The CDR3 spells CASSDYSYEQYF. CDR3 sequence (DNA): TGCGCCAGCAGTGACTACAGCTACGAGCAGTACTTC.

The chain uses TRBV28 and TRBJ2-1, with D possibly being TRBD2 (6 bases). The CDR3 loop spans 14 amino acids. Trimming took off 10 bases at V and 6 bases at J, with 19 bases between the two ends. Per germline, CDR1 MDHEN and CDR2 SYDVKM. In nucleotides, the CDR3 is TGTGCCACAGCTAGCGACGCACTACTCAATGAGCAGTTCTTC. Translation gives CATASDALLNEQFF.

This clone was picked up a small number of times. V and J are TRBV28 and TRBJ2-1; tentative D call: TRBD2 (5 bases). V shed 7 bases and J shed 8 bases, with 18 bases lying between them. CDR3 size: 14 residues. Germline loops: CDR1 MDHEN, CDR2 SYDVKM. The CDR3 loop is CASIAQSDTYEQFF. The CDR3 nucleotides read TGTGCCAGCATAGCGCAGTCGGATACCTATGAGCAGTTCTTC.

The chain has TRBV4-1 and TRBJ1-5; D is undetermined. Germline-derived CDR1 and CDR2 are MGHRA and YSYEKL. The V end was cut by 2 bases, the J end by 9 bases, with 11 bases between. The CDR3 runs 13 residues. CDR3 amino acids: CASSQILGGPQHF. In DNA form, the CDR3 reads TGCGCCAGCAGCCAAATTTTAGGTGGGCCCCAGCATTTT.

This chain uses TRBV7-2 with TRBJ1-3; D gene uncertain. From germline, CDR1 is SGHTA and CDR2 FQGNSA. The ends were cut back, 5 bases at V and 4 bases at J, with 12 bases in the middle. CDR3 length: 14 residues. CDR3 sequence (DNA): TGTGCCAGCAGCCCGATAACGTACGGAAACACCATATATTTT. Protein sequence: CASSPITYGNTIYF.

V gene TRBV7-2 combines with J gene TRBJ1-2; unclear D gene. CDR1 and CDR2 (germline): SGHTA, FQGNSA. CDR3 size: 14 residues. Trimming removed 3 bases at V and 8 bases at J, with 16 bases between. CDR3 sequence (DNA): TGTGCCAGCAGCTTTCGGACTAAGGGCGACGGCTACACCTTC. Its translation: CASSFRTKGDGYTF. Full variable domain (remainder filled in from reference TRBV7-2 and TRBJ1-2): GAGVSQSPSNKVTEKGKDVELRCDPISGHTALYWYRQSLGQGLEFLIYFQGNSAPDKSGLPSDRFSAERTGGSVSTLTIQRTQQEDSAVYLCASSFRTKGDGYTFGSGTRLTVV.

This chain links TRBV5-1 with TRBJ2-7; a weak D match, TRBD1 (5 bases). Germline V CDR1 and CDR2: SGHRS, YFSETQ. V was clipped by 2 bases and J by 3 bases, with 15 bases between them. The CDR3 has 15 residues. CDR3: CASSLFQEGDYEQYF. For the CDR3, the DNA is TGCGCCAGCAGCTTATTTCAGGAAGGGGACTACGAGCAGTACTTC.

CDR3 bases: TGTGCCAGCAGCCCCGGGACAGGGGGCACAGATACGCAGTATTTT. This gives the protein CASSPGTGGTDTQYF. The chain carries TRBV5-4 and TRBJ2-3, with TRBD1 identical over 10 bases. Germline V gene lookup returns CDR1 SGHNT and CDR2 YYREEE (reference sequence). J gave up 1 base and V 4 bases, and 3 bases lay outside the gene matches. This CDR3 spans 15 amino acids. The whole variable domain, filled in from reference TRBV5-4 and TRBJ2-3, reads ETGVTQSPTHLIKTRGQQVTLRCSSQSGHNTVSWYQQALGQGPQFIFQYYREEENGRGNFPPRFSGLQFPNYSSELNVNALELDDSALYLCASSPGTGGTDTQYFGPGTRLTVL.

The V call is TRBV12-1, the J call TRBJ2-3; the listed D gene, TRBD2, was not tested against the DNA. TRBV12-1 is shown as a pseudogene. The CDR3 length is 14 residues. The CDR3 region is CASSPPAGWDTQYF. The CDR3 region has the DNA TGTGCCAGCAGCCCCCCAGCCGGGTGGGATACGCAGTATTTT.